This T cell receptor beta chain was obtained from a study of shared clonotypes between healthy human individuals. Points from the study as a whole: Although depth was large, rarefaction showed that sequencing of the sorted subsets was incomplete. The represented genetic and exposure-history diversity was limited by the small number of donors.

The V end was cut by 5 bases, the J end by 0 bases, with 7 bases between. This CDR3 has 13 amino acids. The germline V gene encodes CDR1 LNHDA and CDR2 SQIVND (reference sequence). Repertoires were generated with immunoSEQ multiplex PCR, while TCRdb's copy carries only in-frame clones and drops some. The sample lists around 2.5 million clones, 80% to 95% occurring once. This clone was counted a few times. The antigen is undetermined. The sequenced sample consisted of naive CD4+ T cells from PBMCs. Subset reported: CD45RA+ positively selected. The J gene is TRBJ1-2, the V gene TRBV19; D is unclear. The TCR comes from a young man in good health. Some clones in this sample may be carry-over from other donors' samples. CDR3 region: CASSSTANYGYTF. CDR3 coding DNA: TGTGCCAGTAGTTCCACAGCTAACTATGGCTACACCTTC.